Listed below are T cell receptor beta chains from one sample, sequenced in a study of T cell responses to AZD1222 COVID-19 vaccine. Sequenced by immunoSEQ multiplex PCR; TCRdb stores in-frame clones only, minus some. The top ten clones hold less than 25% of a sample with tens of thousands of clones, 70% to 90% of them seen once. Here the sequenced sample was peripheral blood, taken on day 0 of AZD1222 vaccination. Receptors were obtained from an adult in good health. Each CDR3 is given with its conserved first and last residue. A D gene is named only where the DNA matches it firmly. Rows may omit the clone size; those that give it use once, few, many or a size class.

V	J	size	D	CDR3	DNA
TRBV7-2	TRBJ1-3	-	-	CASSFTWGGAGNTIYF	TGTGCCAGCAGCTTCACTTGGGGGGGAGCTGGAAACACCATATATTTT
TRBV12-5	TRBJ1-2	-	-	CASDFLRLMGRNYGYTF	TGTGCTAGTGACTTCCTCCGGCTTATGGGCAGAAACTATGGCTACACCTTC
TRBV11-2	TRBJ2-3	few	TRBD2	CASSPPGLVTDTQYF	TGTGCCAGCAGCCCTCCGGGACTAGTAACAGATACGCAGTATTTT
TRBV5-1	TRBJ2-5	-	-	CASSLSLALKETQYF	TGCGCCAGCAGCTTGTCACTAGCTTTAAAAGAGACCCAGTACTTC
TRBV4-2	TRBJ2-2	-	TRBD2	CASSHEVAGISTGELFF	TGTGCCAGCAGCCATGAAGTAGCGGGAATAAGCACCGGGGAGCTGTTTTTT
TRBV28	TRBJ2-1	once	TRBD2	CASSLLRGDTYNEQFF	TGTGCCAGCAGTTTGCTGCGGGGGGACACCTACAATGAGCAGTTCTTC
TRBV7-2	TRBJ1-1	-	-	CASSSGDVRTEAFF	TGTGCCAGCAGCTCGGGGGACGTTCGGACTGAAGCTTTCTTT
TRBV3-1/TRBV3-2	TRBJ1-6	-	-	CASSRRHPIIHHNSPLHF	TGTGCCAGCAGCCGTCGCCATCCCATCATACATCATAATTCACCCCTCCACTTT
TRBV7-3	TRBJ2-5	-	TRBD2	CASSLIGGAQETQYF	TGTGCCAGCAGCTTAATCGGGGGGGCCCAAGAGACCCAGTACTTC
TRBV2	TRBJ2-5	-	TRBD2	CASSRRKLAREGETQYF	TGTGCCAGCAGCCGGCGGAAACTAGCGCGTGAGGGGGAGACCCAGTACTTC
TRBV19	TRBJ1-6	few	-	CASSNRARGSPLHF	TGTGCCAGTAGCAACAGGGCCAGGGGTTCACCCCTCCACTTT
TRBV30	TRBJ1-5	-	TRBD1	CAWSPRDRGNQPQHF	TGTGCCTGGAGCCCCCGGGACAGGGGCAATCAGCCCCAGCATTTT
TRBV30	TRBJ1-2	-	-	CAWTKGVYGYTF	TGTGCCTGGACCAAGGGCGTCTATGGCTACACCTTT
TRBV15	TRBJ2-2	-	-	CATSRFKGPGELFF	TGTGCCACCAGCAGATTTAAGGGTCCCGGGGAGCTGTTTTTT
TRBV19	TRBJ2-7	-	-	CASSSREGEQYF	TGTGCCAGTAGTAGCAGGGAAGGCGAGCAGTACTTC
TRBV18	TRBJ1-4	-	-	CASSPRRGDGEKLFF	TGTGCCAGCTCACCCCGCCGGGGTGACGGTGAAAAACTGTTTTTT
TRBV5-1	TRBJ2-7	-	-	CASSLLTGHYEQYF	TGCGCCAGCAGCCTCCTGACAGGCCACTACGAGCAGTACTTC
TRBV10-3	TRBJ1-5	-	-	CAIRPGGNQPQHF	TGTGCCATCCGTCCGGGGGGCAATCAGCCCCAGCATTTT
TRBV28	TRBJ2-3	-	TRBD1	CASSGGDRVSADTQYF	TGTGCCAGCAGTGGGGGAGACAGGGTTAGCGCAGATACGCAGTATTTT
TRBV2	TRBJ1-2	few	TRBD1	CASSAGTGIVHGYTF	TGTGCCAGCAGTGCCGGGACAGGGATTGTACATGGCTACACCTTC
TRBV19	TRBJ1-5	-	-	CASNRGEGNQPQHF	TGTGCCAGTAATCGGGGTGAAGGCAATCAGCCCCAGCATTTT
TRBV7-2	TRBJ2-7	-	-	CASSRTRDYEQYF	TGTGCCAGCAGCCGAACCCGGGACTACGAGCAGTACTTC
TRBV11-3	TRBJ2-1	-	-	CASSLTRGRAAQPYNEQFF	TGTGCCAGCAGCTTAACTCGGGGGCGGGCTGCCCAACCTTACAATGAGCAGTTCTTC
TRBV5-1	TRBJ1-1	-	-	CASSYAGMNTEAFF	TGCGCCAGCAGCTACGCGGGGATGAACACTGAAGCTTTCTTT
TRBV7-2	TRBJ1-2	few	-	CASSLGTEANYGYTF	TGTGCCAGCAGCTTAGGGACGGAAGCTAACTATGGCTACACCTTC
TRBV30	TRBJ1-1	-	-	CAWSVLWGRAPEAFF	TGTGCCTGGAGCGTCCTATGGGGCAGGGCGCCTGAAGCTTTCTTT
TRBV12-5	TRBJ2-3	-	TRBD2	CASGSLAGFTDTQYF	TGTGCTAGTGGTTCACTAGCGGGTTTCACAGATACGCAGTATTTT
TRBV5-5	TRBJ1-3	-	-	CASSLGDLARNTIYF	TGTGCCAGCAGCTTGGGGGACCTGGCGCGAAACACCATATATTTT